Presented here are 22 T cell receptor beta chains from one specimen sequenced in a study of cytomegalovirus exposure and HLA in healthy donors. The PCR made use of 60 Vbeta and 13 Jbeta primers. The assay was immunoSEQ multiplex PCR, and TCRdb's table has in-frame clones only and misses some. This sample's table reports approximately 130,000 clones. The sequenced sample consisted of PBMCs. These receptors all come from a woman aged 55-75 years in good health and CMV-seronegative.

The CDR3 spells CASSPPAGRADTQYF. CDR3 in DNA: TGTGCCAGCAGCCCCCCGGCAGGGAGGGCAGATACGCAGTATTTT. V usage is TRBV5-8 and J usage is TRBJ2-3; TRBD2 matches 7 bases. V was pared by 4 bases and J by 4 bases, with 9 bases of the junction left unmatched. Germline V gene data show CDR1 as SGHTS and CDR2 as YDEGEE. The CDR3 extends over 15 amino acids.

This chain joins TRBV7-2 and TRBJ1-5, with a weak D call TRBD1 (5 bases). Trimming took off 1 base at V and 6 bases at J, with 10 bases between the two ends. CDR1 SGHTA and CDR2 FQGNSA come from the germline V gene. The length of the CDR3 is 14 residues. As DNA, the CDR3 is TGTGCCAGCAGCTTAGAGAGGGGAGGTCAGCCCCAGCATTTT. Its protein product is CASSLERGGQPQHF.

V and J are TRBV18 and TRBJ1-3; 7 bases are a match to TRBD1. This CDR3 comprises 17 residues. After removal of 6 bases from V and 1 base from J, the junction contained 12 bases not matched to a gene. Germline V CDR1 and CDR2: KGHSH, LQKENI. CDR3 sequence reads: CASSASSNRGSGNTIYF. CDR3 nucleotide sequence: TGTGCCAGCTCCGCTTCGTCCAACAGGGGTTCTGGAAACACCATATATTTT.

The rearrangement joins TRBV7-9 to TRBJ2-7; tentative D call: TRBD1 (5 bases). The V end was cut by 1 base, the J end by 0 bases, with 10 bases between. CDR3 length equals 15 residues. Germline lookup yields CDR1 SEHNR and CDR2 FQNEAQ (reference sequence). CDR3 in DNA: TGTGCCAGCAGCTTAGGGCAGGGTACCTCCTACGAGCAGTACTTC. Its protein product is CASSLGQGTSYEQYF.

The chain has TRBV4-1 and TRBJ1-1; tentatively, D is TRBD1 (6 bases). The germline V gene has CDR1 MGHRA and CDR2 YSYEKL. The CDR3 sequence is 15 residues long. Deletions cut 4 bases from V and 1 base from J, with 13 bases between. The CDR3 region is CASSPPQTGNTEAFF. CDR3 coding DNA: TGCGCCAGCAGCCCCCCTCAGACAGGGAACACTGAAGCTTTCTTT.

The rearrangement links TRBV25-1 to TRBJ2-2, with 7 bases that match TRBD1. This CDR3 is 13 amino acids long. After removal of 6 bases from V and 6 bases from J, the junction contained 4 bases not matched to a gene. Germline V gene sequence: CDR1 MGHDK, CDR2 SYGVNS. DNA for the CDR3: TGTGCCAGCAGACGGGACAGTCCCGGGGAGCTGTTTTTT. Translating gives CASRRDSPGELFF.

The V and J genes are TRBV5-1 and TRBJ1-3; a weak D match, TRBD1 (5 bases). The CDR3 length is 17 residues. Trimming stripped 4 bases from V and 1 base from J, with 18 bases between. Germline V CDR1 and CDR2: SGHRS, YFSETQ. Here the CDR3 DNA reads TGCGCCAGCAGCAAGACCCCAGGAAGGGGATCTGGAAACACCATATATTTT. Residues: CASSKTPGRGSGNTIYF.

This chain uses TRBV28 with TRBJ1-2, with 9 nucleotides matching TRBD1. The V and J ends lost 3 bases and 8 bases, in that order; junction bases with no gene match: 4. Germline lookup yields CDR1 MDHEN and CDR2 SYDVKM. This CDR3 contains 13 residues. DNA of the CDR3: TGTGCCAGCAGTTTGGGACAGGGCTGGGGCTACACCTTC. This sequence encodes CASSLGQGWGYTF.

V is TRBV5-6 and J is TRBJ2-1, with TRBD1 matching over 9 bases. Germline lookup yields CDR1 SGHDT and CDR2 YYEEEE. The CDR3 is made up of 12 amino acids. V lost 5 bases, J lost 9 bases, and 3 bases stayed unmatched. The CDR3 DNA is TGTGCCAGCAGGGGGACAGGGATTGAGCAGTTCTTC. Protein sequence: CASRGTGIEQFF.

The chain combines TRBV7-2 with TRBJ2-5, with 10 positions matching TRBD2. Per the germline V gene, CDR1 is SGHTA and CDR2 is FQGNSA. The CDR3 length is 15 residues. The V segment lost 5 bases and the J segment 5 bases; nucleotides outside the gene matches: 8. The CDR3 loop reads CASSEKRGGWETQYF. The CDR3 bases are TGTGCCAGCAGCGAAAAGCGGGGGGGCTGGGAGACCCAGTACTTC.

The chain carries TRBV10-3 and TRBJ2-6; D gene uncertain. This CDR3 has 14 residues. V was shortened by 8 bases and J by 3 bases, with 11 bases between the two germline ends. Germline V lookup: CDR1 ENHRY, CDR2 SYGVKD. The CDR3 is CAIRVGGGANVLTF. As DNA, the CDR3 is TGTGCCATCCGAGTTGGTGGTGGGGCCAACGTCCTGACTTTC.

The chain employs TRBV7-6 and TRBJ2-5; maybe TRBD1 (6 bases). The last part of the DNA fits TRBJ2-7 better; the J call may be wrong. The germline V gene has CDR1 SGHVS and CDR2 FNYEAQ. This CDR3 is 12 amino acids long. CDR3 DNA sequence: TGTGCCAGCAGCTTAGGGGGGCTCGAGCAGTACTTC. Its translation is CASSLGGLEQYF.

This chain links TRBV23-1 with TRBJ1-1; 7 nucleotides agree with TRBD1. TRBV23-1 is an ORF, and what it does is uncertain. CDR3 length: 17 amino acids. With V trimmed by 8 bases and J by 0 bases, 15 bases remained unmatched. CDR3 region: CASHVLGGGEVNTEAFF. In DNA, the CDR3 is TGCGCCAGCCATGTCCTCGGAGGGGGCGAGGTGAACACTGAAGCTTTCTTT.

The rearrangement uses TRBV28 and TRBJ2-5, with D tentatively TRBD2 (6 bases). The germline gives CDR1 MDHEN, CDR2 SYDVKM. The V end lost 8 bases, the J end lost 1 base, and 11 bases lay between the germline ends. This CDR3 is built from 13 residues. In DNA, the CDR3 is TGTGCCAGCCGTCTCGGGGGCCAAGAGACCCAGTACTTC. Its protein is CASRLGGQETQYF.

V usage is TRBV7-9 and J usage is TRBJ1-4; 8 bases map to TRBD1. Trimming cost V 5 bases and J 8 bases; bases outside gene matches: 10. The CDR3 is 15 residues long. Germline V CDR1 and CDR2: SEHNR, FQNEAQ (reference sequence). CDR3 residues: CASSLTGGNFEKLFF. The CDR3 DNA reads as TGTGCCAGCAGCCTTACAGGGGGGAATTTCGAAAAACTGTTTTTT.

This chain joins TRBV28 and TRBJ1-3, with D hard to call. CDR3 size: 17 residues. CDR1 is MDHEN and CDR2 is SYDVKM in the germline V gene. V gave up 6 bases and J gave up 0 bases, with 18 bases separating them. This CDR3 reads CASRPRGPRSSGNTIYF. The CDR3 DNA is TGTGCCAGCAGACCTCGAGGGCCCCGGAGCTCTGGAAACACCATATATTTT.

This chain links TRBV23-1 with TRBJ2-5; the match to TRBD2 covers 14 bases. TRBV23-1 is known as an ORF, though its function is uncertain. The J segment lost 4 bases and the V segment lost 0 bases, leaving 7 bases of the junction unmatched. The CDR3 is 18 residues long. Here the CDR3 DNA reads TGCGCCAGCAGTCAATCTGGTAGACTAGCGGGGGGGCTAGAGACCCAGTACTTC. Translated: CASSQSGRLAGGLETQYF.

The V gene is TRBV6-6, the J gene TRBJ2-7; D is possibly TRBD2 (6 bases). Per the germline V gene, CDR1 is MNHNY and CDR2 is SVGAGI (reference sequence). The CDR3 contains 14 residues. Between the trimmed V and J ends, which lost 5 bases and 3 bases, there was a span of 14 bases. The CDR3 bases are TGTGCCAGCAGTAGCCCCGGGGGAATCTACGAGCAGTACTTC. Translated: CASSSPGGIYEQYF.

The rearrangement links TRBV2 to TRBJ2-7; no firm D call. Germline CDR1 is SNHLY and CDR2 is FYNNEI. V was pared by 2 bases and J by 4 bases, with 6 bases between. The CDR3 totals 12 residues. The CDR3 sequence: CASSERSYEQYF. The DNA for the CDR3 is TGTGCCAGCAGTGAAAGGAGTTACGAGCAGTACTTC.

The chain links TRBV5-4 to TRBJ1-3; tentative D call: TRBD1 (5 bases). The CDR3 is 15 amino acids. V lost 6 bases and J lost 4, with 17 bases in between. The germline CDR1 and CDR2 sequences are SGHNT and YYREEE (reference sequence). The CDR3 DNA follows: TGTGCCAGCACCCCCGGCCAGGGTGCCGGAAACACCATATATTTT. It yields the protein CASTPGQGAGNTIYF.

The rearrangement uses TRBV5-1 and TRBJ2-7, with 8 bases identical to TRBD2. The CDR3 spans 15 residues. V shed 0 bases and J 3 bases; nucleotides not matched to a gene: 5. Germline V gene data show CDR1 as SGHRS and CDR2 as YFSETQ. CDR3 residues: CASSLAAGAFYEQYF. For the CDR3, the DNA is TGCGCCAGCAGCTTGGCAGCGGGGGCCTTCTACGAGCAGTACTTC.

The chain has TRBV2 and TRBJ2-3; D gene ambiguous. V was clipped by 7 bases and J by 5 bases, with 16 bases between them. The CDR3 has 14 residues. Looked up from germline, CDR1 is SNHLY and CDR2 is FYNNEI. The CDR3 region is CASIFSRPLDTQYF. The CDR3 DNA reads TGTGCCAGCATTTTCAGTCGCCCCCTAGATACGCAGTATTTT.